This entry describes one T cell receptor beta chain. What it binds is unknown. These data belong to a study of yellow fever vaccine responses in identical twins. General study points: The T cell response to vaccination in identical twins was reportedly partly convergent and partly personalized.

TCRdb re-derived calls from the RT-PCR reads in MiXCR, one entry per CDR3 protein. This sample yields about 1,300 distinct CDR3 sequences, of which around 6% are seen a single time; 11% belongs to the top ten. This CDR3 is 16 amino acids long. Germline CDR1 and CDR2: SGHRS and YFSETQ. V lost 4 bases to trimming and J lost 3 bases; unmatched junction nucleotides: 12. The sequencing here drew on T cells from blood (PBMCs), unsorted or a sorted subset (not recorded which), taken before or after yellow fever vaccination (not recorded which). The receptor comes from a woman younger than 30 who received the yellow fever vaccine. The rearrangement links TRBV5-1 to TRBJ2-5, with 7 bases identical to TRBD1. CDR3 region: CASSTGRTGSKETQYF. In nucleotides, the CDR3 is TGCGCCAGCAGCACCGGCCGGACAGGTTCGAAAGAGACCCAGTACTTC.